The entry below describes one T cell receptor (beta chain). Its target is unknown. V lost 2 bases and J 5 bases, leaving 7 bases between the germline ends. The germline V gene has CDR1 MNHEY and CDR2 SVGEGT. CDR3 length equals 13 residues. This record comes from a study of identical twins. Study-wide points: The analysis was cross-sectional rather than longitudinal within donors. Some out-of-frame alpha sequences were shared by twins, and these showed excess low generation probability. The abundant beta clonotypes from cord blood had fewer insertions, and memory repertoires had none of this. It was out-of-frame TCR alpha sharing in monozygotic twins that models underestimated.

TCRdb recomputed calls from the 5' RACE reads with MiXCR, one row per CDR3 protein. The sample has fewer than 20,000 distinct CDR3 sequences, less than 70% seen once. Sequencing was performed on memory (CD45RO+) T cells sorted from blood. The chain has TRBV6-2 or TRBV6-3 and TRBJ2-1; D ambiguous. This TCR came from a woman between 18 and 29 years old in good health. This table probably holds off-target reads from a library built for another chain. DNA for the CDR3: TGTGCCAGCAGTTACGTGAGCCACAATGAGCAGTTCTTC. Its translation: CASSYVSHNEQFF.